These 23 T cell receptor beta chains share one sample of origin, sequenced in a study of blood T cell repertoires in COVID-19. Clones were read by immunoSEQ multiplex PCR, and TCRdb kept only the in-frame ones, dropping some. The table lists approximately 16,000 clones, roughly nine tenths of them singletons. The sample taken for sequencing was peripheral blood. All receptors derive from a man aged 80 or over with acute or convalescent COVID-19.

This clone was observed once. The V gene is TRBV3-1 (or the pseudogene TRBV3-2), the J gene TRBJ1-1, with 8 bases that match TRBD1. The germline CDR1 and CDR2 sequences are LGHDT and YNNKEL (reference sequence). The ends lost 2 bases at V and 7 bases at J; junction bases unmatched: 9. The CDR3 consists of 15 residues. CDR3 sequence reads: CASSQPRTGLGEAFF. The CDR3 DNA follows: TGTGCCAGCAGCCAACCGCGGACAGGGCTTGGTGAAGCTTTCTTT.

Written as DNA, the CDR3 is TGTGCCAGCTCAAAGGACAGGAACACTGAAGCTTTCTTT. The encoded protein is CASSKDRNTEAFF. The chain links TRBV18 to TRBJ1-1; D perhaps matches TRBD1 (6 bases). The CDR3 is 13 amino acids. Trimming left V 5 bases short and J 1 base short, with 8 bases between. Germline assignment: CDR1 KGHSH and CDR2 LQKENI.

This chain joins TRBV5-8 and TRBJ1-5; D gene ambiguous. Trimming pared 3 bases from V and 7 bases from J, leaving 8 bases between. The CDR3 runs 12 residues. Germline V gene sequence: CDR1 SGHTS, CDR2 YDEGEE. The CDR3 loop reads CASSSHGQPQHF. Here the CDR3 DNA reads TGTGCCAGCAGCTCACACGGGCAGCCCCAGCATTTT.

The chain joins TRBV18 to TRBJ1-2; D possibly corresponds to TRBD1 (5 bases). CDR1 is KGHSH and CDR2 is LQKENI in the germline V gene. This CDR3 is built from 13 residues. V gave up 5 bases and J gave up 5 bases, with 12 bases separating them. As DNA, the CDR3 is TGTGCCAGCTCATCAGGGCGGGGATATGGCTACACCTTC. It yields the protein CASSSGRGYGYTF.

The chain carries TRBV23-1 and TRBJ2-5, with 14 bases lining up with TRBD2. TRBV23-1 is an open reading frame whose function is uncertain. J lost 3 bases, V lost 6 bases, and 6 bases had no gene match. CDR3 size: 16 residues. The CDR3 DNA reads TGCGCCAGCAGGGGGGAGGGACTAGCGGGAGAAGAGACCCAGTACTTC. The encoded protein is CASRGEGLAGEETQYF.

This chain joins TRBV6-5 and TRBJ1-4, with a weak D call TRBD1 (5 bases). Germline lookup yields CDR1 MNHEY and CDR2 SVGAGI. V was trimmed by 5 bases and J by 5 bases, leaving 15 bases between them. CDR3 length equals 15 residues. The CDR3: CASSKDPGGNEKLFF. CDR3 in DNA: TGTGCCAGCAGTAAGGACCCCGGGGGGAATGAAAAACTGTTTTTT.

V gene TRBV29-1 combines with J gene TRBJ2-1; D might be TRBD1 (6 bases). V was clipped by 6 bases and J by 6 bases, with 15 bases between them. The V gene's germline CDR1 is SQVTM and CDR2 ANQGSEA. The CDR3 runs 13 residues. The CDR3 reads CSVGQLLGNEQFF. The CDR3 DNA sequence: TGCAGCGTCGGACAGCTCCTGGGCAATGAGCAGTTCTTC.

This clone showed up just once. The CDR3: CATRLGALTEAFF. CDR3 DNA: TGTGCCACCAGGTTGGGGGCGCTCACTGAAGCTTTCTTT. V gene TRBV24-1 combines with J gene TRBJ1-1; the D gene is possibly TRBD1 (6 bases). The germline V gene has CDR1 KGHDR and CDR2 SFDVKD. Trimming pared 7 bases from V and 4 bases from J, leaving 12 bases between. The CDR3 contains 13 residues.

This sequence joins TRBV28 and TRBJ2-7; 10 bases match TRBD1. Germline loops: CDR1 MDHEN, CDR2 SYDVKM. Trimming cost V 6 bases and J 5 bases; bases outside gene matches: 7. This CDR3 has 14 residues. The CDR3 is CASRTGGTRHEQYF. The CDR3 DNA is TGTGCCAGCAGGACAGGGGGCACTCGCCACGAGCAGTACTTC.

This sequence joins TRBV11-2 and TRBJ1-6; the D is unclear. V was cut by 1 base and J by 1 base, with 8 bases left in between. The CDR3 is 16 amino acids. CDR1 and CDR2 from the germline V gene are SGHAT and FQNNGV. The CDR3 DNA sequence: TGTGCCAGCAGCTTAGCTGAGGGATCCTATAATTCACCCCTCCACTTT. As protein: CASSLAEGSYNSPLHF.

The DNA of the CDR3 is TGCAGCGCTGACAGGGGGCTGGAGACCCAGTACTTC. It codes for CSADRGLETQYF. The rearrangement links TRBV29-1 to TRBJ2-5; 10 bases agree with TRBD1. V gave up 7 bases and J gave up 5 bases; unmatched junction bases: 4. The CDR3 runs to 12 residues. Germline assignment: CDR1 SQVTM and CDR2 ANQGSEA.

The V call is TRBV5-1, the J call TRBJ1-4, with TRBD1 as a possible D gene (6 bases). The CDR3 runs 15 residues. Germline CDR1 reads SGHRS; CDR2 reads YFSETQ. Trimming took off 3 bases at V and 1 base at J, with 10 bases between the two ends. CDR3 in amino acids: CASSSGGQTNEKLFF. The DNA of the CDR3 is TGCGCCAGCAGCTCCGGGGGGCAAACTAATGAAAAACTGTTTTTT.

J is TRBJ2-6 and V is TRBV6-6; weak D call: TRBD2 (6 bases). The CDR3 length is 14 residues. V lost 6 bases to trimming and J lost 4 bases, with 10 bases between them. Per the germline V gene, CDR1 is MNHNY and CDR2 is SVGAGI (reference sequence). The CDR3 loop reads CASREGPGANVLTF. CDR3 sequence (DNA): TGTGCCAGCAGGGAGGGACCCGGGGCCAACGTCCTGACTTTC.

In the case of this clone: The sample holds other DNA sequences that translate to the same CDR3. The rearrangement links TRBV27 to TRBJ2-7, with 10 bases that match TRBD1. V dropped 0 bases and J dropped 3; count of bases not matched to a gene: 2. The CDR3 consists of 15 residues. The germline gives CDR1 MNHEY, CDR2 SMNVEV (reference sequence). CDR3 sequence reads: CASSLSGTGVYEQYF. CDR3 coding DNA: TGTGCCAGCAGTTTATCAGGGACAGGGGTCTACGAGCAGTACTTC.

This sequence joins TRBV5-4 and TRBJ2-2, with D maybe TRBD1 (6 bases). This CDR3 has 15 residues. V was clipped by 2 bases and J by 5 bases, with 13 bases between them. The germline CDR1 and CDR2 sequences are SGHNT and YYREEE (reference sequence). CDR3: CASSFVQGRTGELFF. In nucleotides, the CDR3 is TGTGCCAGCAGCTTCGTACAGGGTAGGACCGGGGAGCTGTTTTTT.

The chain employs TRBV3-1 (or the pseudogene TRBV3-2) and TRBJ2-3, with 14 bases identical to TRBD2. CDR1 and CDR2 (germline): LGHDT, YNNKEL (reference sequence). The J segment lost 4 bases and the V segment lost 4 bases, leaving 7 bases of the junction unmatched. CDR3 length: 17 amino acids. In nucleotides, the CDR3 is TGTGCCAGCAGCCTGGGACTAGCGGGGGAAGGGGCAGATACGCAGTATTTT. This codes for CASSLGLAGEGADTQYF.

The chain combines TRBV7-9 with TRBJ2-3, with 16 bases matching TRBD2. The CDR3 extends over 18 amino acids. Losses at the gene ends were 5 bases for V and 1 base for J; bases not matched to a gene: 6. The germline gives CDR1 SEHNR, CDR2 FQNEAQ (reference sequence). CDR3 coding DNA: TGTGCCAGCAGCCTGGGACTAGCGGGAGGGCCCGGCACAGATACGCAGTATTTT. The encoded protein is CASSLGLAGGPGTDTQYF.

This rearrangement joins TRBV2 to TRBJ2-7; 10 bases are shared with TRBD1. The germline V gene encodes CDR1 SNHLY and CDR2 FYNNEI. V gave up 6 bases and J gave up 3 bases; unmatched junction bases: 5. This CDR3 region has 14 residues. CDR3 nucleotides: TGTGCCAGCAGCCCCGGGACAGGGGTCTACGAGCAGTACTTC. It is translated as CASSPGTGVYEQYF.

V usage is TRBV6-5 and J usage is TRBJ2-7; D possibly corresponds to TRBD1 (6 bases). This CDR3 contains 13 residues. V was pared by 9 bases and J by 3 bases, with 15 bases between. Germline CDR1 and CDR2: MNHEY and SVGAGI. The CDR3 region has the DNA TGTGCCAGTCAAACGGGACAACGCTACGAGCAGTACTTC. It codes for CASQTGQRYEQYF.

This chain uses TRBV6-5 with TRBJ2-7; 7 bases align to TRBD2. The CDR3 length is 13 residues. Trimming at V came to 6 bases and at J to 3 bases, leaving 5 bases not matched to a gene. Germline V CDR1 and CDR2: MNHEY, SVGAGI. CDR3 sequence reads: CASSLQRGYEQYF. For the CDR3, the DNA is TGTGCCAGCAGCCTACAGCGGGGCTACGAGCAGTACTTC.

The DNA for the CDR3 is TGTGCCAGCAGTCGTACTAGCGGGGGAGATACGCAGTATTTT. Residues: CASSRTSGGDTQYF. The rearrangement links TRBV2 to TRBJ2-3, with 11 bases matching TRBD2. The trim removed 5 bases at V and 5 bases at J, leaving 3 bases unmatched. CDR3 length: 14 amino acids. Germline lookup yields CDR1 SNHLY and CDR2 FYNNEI. Variable domain in full (rest from reference TRBV2 and TRBJ2-3): EPEVTQTPSHQVTQMGQEVILRCVPISNHLYFYWYRQILGQKVEFLVSFYNNEISEKSEIFDDQFSVERPDGSNFTLKIRSTKLEDSAMYFCASSRTSGGDTQYFGPGTRLTVL.

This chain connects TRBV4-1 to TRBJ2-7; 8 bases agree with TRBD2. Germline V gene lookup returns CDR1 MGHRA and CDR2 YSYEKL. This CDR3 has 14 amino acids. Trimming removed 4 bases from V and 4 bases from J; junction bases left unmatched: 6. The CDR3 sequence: CASSRTGLGYEQYF. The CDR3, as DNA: TGCGCCAGCAGCCGCACGGGACTAGGGTACGAGCAGTACTTC.

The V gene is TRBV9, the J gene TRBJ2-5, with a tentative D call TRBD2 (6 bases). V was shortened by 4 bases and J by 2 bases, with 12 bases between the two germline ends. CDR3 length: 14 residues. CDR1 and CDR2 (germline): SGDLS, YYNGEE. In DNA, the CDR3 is TGTGCCAGCAGCTCCTCCGGGACTCAAGAGACCCAGTACTTC. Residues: CASSSSGTQETQYF.